This T cell receptor (beta chain) originates from a study of cytomegalovirus exposure and HLA in healthy donors listed by TCRdb under 2017. Looking at the study overall: In an earlier analysis of approximately 500 of the donors, approximately 300 Gb of sequence data and 90 million to 120 million unique TCR beta sequences from about 179 million T cells were reported. The later analysis used no new phenotypic data to find candidate immune exposures, relying instead on TCR beta sequences and their occurrence across donors. A later analysis re-examined previously published TCR beta repertoires from 610 or so donors and added high-resolution HLA genotyping to investigate patterns of TCR occurrence. Class I and class II HLA loci were covered by the typing at four-digit resolution. Donor age, sex, ethnicity and CMV serostatus were compiled together with the repertoire data. About 280 gigabases of sequencing data and 80 million or so unique TCR sequences were included in an early release covering roughly 600 HLA-typed donors. All discovery cohort repertoires had been generated on a single sequencing platform. Besides the first cohort of 666 subjects, a separate validation cohort made up of some 110 different subjects was used. High-throughput TCR immunosequencing, statistical association of individual TCRs with disease status, and machine learning were combined to predict cytomegalovirus infection status. Of the 300 to 500 genotyped donors, 75% to 85% were placed in the genetic ancestry cluster associated with self-reported Caucasian donors. In an earlier analysis of 587 of the donors, high-throughput TCR beta sequencing was used to judge whether each TCR beta V gene segment behaved as functional or pseudogenic. On average, around 240,000 unique TCR beta nucleotide sequences were sequenced per donor among a few hundred genotyped donors of the cohort, with roughly 18% of those sequences being non-productive. The number of typed donors differed by locus: about 620-640 for A, B, C, DRB1 and DQB1; approximately 540 for DQA1; 606 for DPA1; and some 450 for DPB1. Using immunosequencing, the study profiled T cell repertoires from 666 subjects and related those repertoires to cytomegalovirus serostatus. Four to six DR-DQ haplotypes were handled as single units for association and clustering, since linkage in the cohort was strong. Genome-wide SNP genotypes for about 55% of the 666 donors were used in a later genetic analysis, which treated that subset as a discovery cohort. The study aimed to test whether cataloging public T cell receptors could reveal signatures of past pathogen exposure.

The cohort was made up of 666 healthy bone marrow donors. All cohort members were sampled while nominally healthy, although unrecorded immune exposures were likely present. The donor tested CMV seropositive and was one of the 289 seropositive cohort members. A peripheral blood sample was collected from each donor, and TCR beta sequencing was performed on peripheral blood mononuclear cells. Genomic DNA was extracted from the blood cell samples with the Qiagen DNeasy Blood Extraction Kit. To prepare the library, the immunoSEQ multiplex PCR assay was applied. A mixture of 60 forward primers for TCR Vbeta segments and 13 reverse primers for TCR Jbeta segments was used in the multiplex PCR. A multiplex PCR assay on genomic DNA amplified the CDR3 region of rearranged TCR beta genes. Amplified TCR beta libraries were sequenced as 87-base-pair reads on the Illumina HiSeq System. Processing in the source paper ran as follows. A later analysis counted around 72 million unique TCR beta chains across the 650 to 700 repertoires, and some 11 million of these chains were shared by at least two donors. To remove PCR and sequencing errors, raw reads were error-corrected and collapsed into unique sequences using a nearest-neighbor algorithm that merged closely related sequences. V, D and J gene segments were assigned by aligning CDR3 sequences to IMGT reference sequences. For a sequence to be retained, a match of at least six nucleotides was required to both a V gene segment and a J gene segment. Rearrangements were called productive when the CDR3 lacked stop codons and stayed in frame with V and J; all others were non-productive. Following IMGT convention, CDR3 was defined as the stretch from the second conserved V-encoded cysteine up to the conserved J-encoded phenylalanine. Sequences without an unambiguous match to a single V gene segment were excluded from the earlier analysis of about 630 of the donors. In an earlier analysis of 587 of the donors, a V segment was called functional when productive rearrangements were above 56.7%, and segregating when the standard deviation between donors exceeded 5%. A statistical classification framework was built for diagnosing cytomegalovirus status from the catalog of TCR beta chain sequences. In a later analysis, TCR nucleotide sequences were compared against IMGT/GENE-DB human TR gene sequences so that V and J genes could be assigned. The TCRdist pipeline was used in a later analysis to assign CDR3 sequences and most-parsimonious VDJ recombination scenarios. In a later analysis, each TCR beta chain was defined by its CDR3 amino acid sequence together with its V-gene family, and reads lacking a unique V-gene family were excluded. As a way to deal with suspected cross-contamination and a sequencing artifact, a later analysis dropped 450 to 600 nucleotide sequences that were highly shared and had low generation probability. For each public chain, a later analysis derived a clonal expansion index from normalized ranks of inferred template counts within each repertoire. In a later analysis, generation probabilities were computed with a VDJ recombination model fitted to out-of-frame rearrangements, and the resulting probabilities were checked against IGoR. Hypergeometric tests were used in a later analysis to score TCR-TCR, TCR-HLA and TCR-CMV co-occurrence, with a repertoire-size bias correction applied to the TCR pairs. To estimate false discovery rates, a later analysis permuted the HLA or CMV assignments 20 times. In a later analysis, co-occurring TCRs were grouped with DBSCAN, and TCRdist sequence similarity was added when clustering was performed within HLA-allele-positive subsets. Co-occurrence clustering excluded repertoires with fewer than 30,000 or more than 120,000 public chains, plus five with anomalous nucleotide sharing. In TCRdb, the immuneACCESS table is reduced to in-frame sequences with V and J assigned. These tables do not hold every clone; where another copy was compared, an unresolved V gene accounts for under half, and the others remain unexplained. Clonal size and the V and J genes are those of that table, whereas D and trimming came from the DNA. Present in this sample are under 70,000 clones, roughly 80% of which were seen just once. Jointly, the top ten make up roughly 5% of the sample.

In regard to this clone: The antigen this receptor binds is unknown. No much larger clone is present one base from it, and per-base qualities are unavailable.

Beyond this particular receptor, the publication reports: A later genetic analysis reported fewer N-insertions in productive TCRs among donors in an Asian-associated ancestry cluster than the approximately 670-donor mean. A group of highly shared sequence variants was considered likely to be a technical artifact of the sequencing pipeline. In this cohort, only TCR beta chains were sequenced, and detectable features were limited by the absence of alpha or paired-chain data. The earlier analysis of fewer than 750 of the donors excluded some 15 rarely observed V segments, including chromosome 9 orphons, because counts were too low. The 87-base-pair reads could not distinguish some IMGT-functional V segments, including TRBV6-2 and TRBV6-3, so those segments were excluded. A later analysis associated about 17,000 TCR beta sequences with specific HLA alleles at a false discovery rate of 0.05. In a later analysis, HLA-associated TCR beta chains were found to be more clonally expanded and to have lower generation probabilities than equally common non-associated chains. Most TCR sequences were seen in very few donors, while some public TCRs were found in many individuals. Sequencing depth was assumed to be roughly uniform across donors in the presence/absence analyses, though that assumption may not hold. Because some donors lacked HLA typing at each locus, the association tests relied only on the typed subset. A total of 150 to 200 TCR beta chains were listed by the study as associated with cytomegalovirus. A further reported finding was that TCR beta sequences accurately predicted the HLA-A and HLA-B alleles for most subjects in the first cohort. The classifier was reported to diagnose cytomegalovirus status with high specificity and sensitivity in both the original and validation cohorts. In an earlier analysis of about 540 of the donors, most TCR beta V segments were observed in productive rearrangements about 87% or about 30% of the time, broadly matching IMGT annotations. A later analysis found that TCR association rates varied across HLA loci, with DRB1 alleles showing the most associated TCRs and HLA-C alleles the fewest. For the cohort, immune exposure information was limited to CMV serostatus. In a later genetic analysis, a missense DCLRE1C variant was associated with V-gene and J-gene trimming of TCR beta chains, and the association was replicated in an independent cohort. Correlated functional status among segregating V segments might be attributable to linkage disequilibrium, but an unknown experimental factor could not be ruled out. A few of the identified cytomegalovirus-associated TCR beta chains were confirmed in vitro to be specific for cytomegalovirus antigens. According to a later analysis, most CMV-associated TCR beta chains appeared to be HLA-restricted, and the HLA associations seemed to be driven largely by CMV exposure. When HLA alleles, especially DR and DQ, strongly co-occurred, TCR associations were difficult to assign to individual alleles. It was suggested by the authors that the approach could potentially be generalized to other disease states and immunological phenotypes. Several of the top co-occurrence clusters appeared to be linked to parvovirus B19, influenza, CMV and Epstein-Barr virus, according to a later analysis.

V sheds 2 bases and J sheds 1 base, leaving 8 bases between their ends. The cysteine opens and the phenylalanine closes a CDR3 of 14 amino acids. The CDR3 DNA has 42 bases and is translated from base 1. The germline V gene specifies MNHEY as CDR1 and SVGAGI as CDR2. This TCR was sampled from a male donor in good health and CMV-seropositive. The chain is made from TRBV6-5 and TRBJ1-1; possibly the D gene is TRBD1, per 6 matching bases. Sequenced input: PBMCs. The CDR3 corresponds to CASSYRTANTEAFF. The DNA sequence follows: TGTGCCAGCAGTTACCGGACAGCGAACACTGAAGCTTTCTTT.